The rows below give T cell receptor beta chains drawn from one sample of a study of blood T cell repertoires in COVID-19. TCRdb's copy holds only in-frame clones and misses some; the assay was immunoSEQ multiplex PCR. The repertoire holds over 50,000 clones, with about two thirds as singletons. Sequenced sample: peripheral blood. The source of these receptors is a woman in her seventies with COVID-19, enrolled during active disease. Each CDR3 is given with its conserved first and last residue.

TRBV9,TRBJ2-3,CASSDDRGYTDTQYF
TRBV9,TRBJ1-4,CASSAEAFNEKLFF
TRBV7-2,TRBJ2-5,CASSLVIGLQETQYF
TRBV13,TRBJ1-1,CASSLTRGTEAFF
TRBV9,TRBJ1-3,CASSVVPGNTIYF
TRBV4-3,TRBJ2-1,CASSQDGTGYFAHYEQFF
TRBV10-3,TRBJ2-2,CAISGLLAGTTGELFF
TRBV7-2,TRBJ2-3,CASSQQGGGDTQYF
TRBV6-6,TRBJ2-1,CASSYSPTSGEQFF
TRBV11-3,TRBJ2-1,CASSSPLAPRNEQFF
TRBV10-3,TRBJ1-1,CATRGGGGTEAFF
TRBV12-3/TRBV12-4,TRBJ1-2,CASSSTGGGYTF
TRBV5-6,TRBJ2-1,CASSLVSGSSYNEQFF
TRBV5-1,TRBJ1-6,CASSLDSTLHF
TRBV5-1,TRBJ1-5,CASSFGGTGNQPQHF
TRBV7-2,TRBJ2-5,CASSPSRTQYF